This TCR beta chain was captured by sequencing in a study of tumor-infiltrating lymphocytes in oesophageal squamous cell carcinoma. The CDR3 runs 15 residues. Germline V gene sequence: CDR1 SGHVT, CDR2 SQSDAQ. Trimming took 5 bases from V and 3 from J, leaving 15 bases between them. TCRdb ran MiXCR on the PCR reads and lists one entry per CDR3 protein. The data show approximately 17,000 distinct CDR3 sequences, less than 55% seen once. The clonotype originates from a female donor with esophageal squamous cell carcinoma. Sequencing used blood. This sequence joins TRBV7-4 and TRBJ2-3; D possibly corresponds to TRBD1 (6 bases). The CDR3 loop reads CASSPEGDLTDTQYF. The CDR3, as DNA: TGTGCCAGCAGCCCAGAGGGGGATTTGACAGATACGCAGTATTTT.